This T cell receptor (beta chain) was sequenced during a study of blood T cells in healthy people across ages. PCR was performed a second time for about 7 to 11 cycles using a sample-barcoded 5' primer and a J-beta primer mix. Every individual sample yielded 2.5 million or more paired-end reads (each containing CDR3). MiXCR was run by TCRdb on the 5' RACE reads, yielding one entry per CDR3 protein. The table shows 650,000 to 900,000 distinct CDR3 sequences, with around 62% occurring only once. The CDR3 is 14 amino acids. Per germline, CDR1 SGHVS and CDR2 FNYEAQ. The trim removed 3 bases at V and 5 bases at J, leaving 7 bases unmatched.

What was sequenced was blood. The receptor was derived from a man aged 30-40 years in good health. The chain combines TRBV7-6 with TRBJ2-7; the match to TRBD2 covers 7 bases. In DNA form, the CDR3 reads TGTGCCAGCAGCTTCGTGGGGGGGTTCGACGAGCAGTACTTC. This translates into CASSFVGGFDEQYF.